These T cell receptor beta chains were read from a single sample in a study of cytomegalovirus exposure and HLA in healthy donors. Sequencing was performed with immunoSEQ multiplex PCR; in TCRdb, only in-frame clones are kept and a portion is missing. The sample lists fewer than 200,000 clones; less than 80% were seen once. Sequenced input: PBMCs. The receptors derive from a man in his forties in good health and CMV-seronegative. The CDR3 runs from the conserved cysteine through the conserved F or W. A D gene is named only where the DNA matches it firmly. Rows give clone size only sometimes, using once, few, many, or a class for an expanded clone.

TRBV5-1	.	TRBJ1-2	.	TGCGCCAGCAGCGAAATCCCGTCTATTAACTATGGCTACACCTTC	CASSEIPSINYGYTF
TRBV2	.	TRBJ2-7	TRBD2	TGTGCCAGCAGTGAATGGTCTAGCGGGGGAGGAAGCTACGAGCAGTACTTC	CASSEWSSGGGSYEQYF
TRBV7-2	.	TRBJ2-7	TRBD2	TGTGCCAGCAGCTCCCAGGGACTAGCGGGGAGCGAGCAGTACTTC	CASSSQGLAGSEQYF
TRBV5-1	.	TRBJ1-5	.	TGCGCCAGCAGCTTGGACGACTCTCTGGCTCCTAGCAATCAGCCCCAGCATTTT	CASSLDDSLAPSNQPQHF
TRBV5-8	.	TRBJ1-3	TRBD1	TGTGCCAGCACCTACAGGGACAGCCGGGGAAACACCATATATTTT	CASTYRDSRGNTIYF
TRBV13	.	TRBJ1-1	TRBD1	TGTGCCAGCAGCGCGGGACAGGGGGGGGTCACTGAAGCTTTCTTT	CASSAGQGGVTEAFF
TRBV4-2	once	TRBJ2-7	TRBD2	TGTGCCAGCAGCCAAGATCTGGCGGGGGGTACCTACGAGCAGTACTTC	CASSQDLAGGTYEQYF
TRBV27	.	TRBJ2-7	.	TGTGCCAGCAGTTACCGGGGTTGGTACGAGCAGTACTTC	CASSYRGWYEQYF
TRBV18	.	TRBJ2-3	.	TGTGCCAGCTCACGCGGATCCACAGATACGCAGTATTTT	CASSRGSTDTQYF
TRBV28	.	TRBJ2-2	TRBD2	TGTGCCAGCAGTTCGGGTAGCGGGGGGGCCGGGGAGCTGTTTTTT	CASSSGSGGAGELFF
TRBV2	.	TRBJ2-1	TRBD1	TGTGCCAGCAGTGATAACCGGGACAGCGAGCAGTTCTTC	CASSDNRDSEQFF
TRBV7-2	.	TRBJ1-6	.	TGTGCCAGCAGCCAAGGGGCGGGGCAACCCCTCCACTTT	CASSQGAGQPLHF
TRBV15	.	TRBJ1-4	TRBD1	TGTGCCACCAGCGCAGGACAGGGACTTAATGAAAAACTGTTTTTT	CATSAGQGLNEKLFF
TRBV19	.	TRBJ1-3	TRBD1	TGTGCCAGTAAAAAGGGACAGGGAGATGGAAACACCATATATTTT	CASKKGQGDGNTIYF
TRBV19	.	TRBJ1-3	TRBD1	TGTGCCAGTAATGGGGACAGGGGGCACGCCAACTCTGGAAACACCATATATTTT	CASNGDRGHANSGNTIYF
TRBV7-9	.	TRBJ2-1	TRBD2	TGTGCCAGCAGCCCCCCGGCTAGCGGGGGGTTGAGCTCCTACAATGAGCAGTTCTTC	CASSPPASGGLSSYNEQFF
TRBV5-4	.	TRBJ1-1	TRBD1	TGCGCCAGCAGTCAGGACAGGGACACTGAAGCTTTCTTT	CASSQDRDTEAFF
TRBV7-2	.	TRBJ2-7	TRBD1	TGTGCCAGCAGTCAGACAGGGAACTCCTACGAGCAGTACTTC	CASSQTGNSYEQYF
TRBV5-1	few	TRBJ2-4	TRBD2	TGCGCCAGCAGCCTGGGGACTAGCGGGTGGAGGGACATTCAGTACTTC	CASSLGTSGWRDIQYF
TRBV2	.	TRBJ1-6	TRBD1	TGTGCCAGCAGAAAACAGGGGGCAAATTCACCCCTCCACTTT	CASRKQGANSPLHF
TRBV5-6	.	TRBJ2-1	TRBD2	TGTGCCAGCAGCTTGTATAGCGGGGGTAGGGAGCAGTTCTTC	CASSLYSGGREQFF
TRBV7-8	few	TRBJ1-2	.	TGTGCCAGCAGCCGACAGAACTATGGCTACACCTTC	CASSRQNYGYTF
TRBV7-2	.	TRBJ2-5	.	TGTGCCAGCAGCTTAGGCCAGGGATCCAGGGAGACCCAGTACTTC	CASSLGQGSRETQYF
TRBV7-3	.	TRBJ1-2	TRBD1	TGTGCCAGCAGCTCGGGACAGGGTGGCTACACCTTC	CASSSGQGGYTF
TRBV6-4	.	TRBJ2-7	TRBD1	TGTGCCAGCAGTGAAGGAGGGACAGGGTCCGAGCAGTACTTC	CASSEGGTGSEQYF
TRBV28	.	TRBJ1-5	TRBD1	TGTGCCAGCAGTTGGACAGGGAGGGATCAGCCCCAGCATTTT	CASSWTGRDQPQHF
TRBV6-5	.	TRBJ2-7	TRBD1	TGTGCCAGCAGTTCAATACAGGGGGCCTACGAGCAGTACTTC	CASSSIQGAYEQYF
TRBV2	.	TRBJ2-3	TRBD1	TGTGCCAGCGGACTCGGACAGGGGATCACAGATACGCAGTATTTT	CASGLGQGITDTQYF
TRBV5-1	.	TRBJ1-1	.	TGCGCCAGCAGCTCCGGAGGGGGGGCAGGCACTGAAGCTTTCTTT	CASSSGGGAGTEAFF
TRBV9	once	TRBJ2-1	TRBD2	TGTGCCAGCAGCGCTGGGACTAGCGGGCCCCCGGGTGAGCAGTTCTTC	CASSAGTSGPPGEQFF
TRBV6-5	.	TRBJ2-7	TRBD2	TGTGCCAGCTCGCGGGGGGGATACAACTACGAGCAGTACTTC	CASSRGGYNYEQYF
TRBV29-1	.	TRBJ2-1	TRBD2	TGCAGCGTAGTAGCGGGGGGCTTTTACAATGAGCAGTTCTTC	CSVVAGGFYNEQFF
TRBV27	.	TRBJ1-1	TRBD1	TGTGCCAGCAGTTTGGGGACAGAGACTGAAGCTTTCTTT	CASSLGTETEAFF
TRBV2	.	TRBJ2-2	.	TGTGCCAGCAGCGCTACGAACACCGGGGAGCTGTTTTTT	CASSATNTGELFF
TRBV11-2	.	TRBJ2-1	TRBD2	TGTGCCAGCAGCTCGGGACTAGTTTACAATGAGCAGTTCTTC	CASSSGLVYNEQFF
TRBV5-1	.	TRBJ2-2	.	TGCGCCAGCAGCTTGGGGCACAGGAGATCCACCGGGGAGCTGTTTTTT	CASSLGHRRSTGELFF
TRBV7-3	.	TRBJ2-3	TRBD2	TGTGCCAGCAGCACCTCCAAGCGGGGGCTCACAGATACGCAGTATTTT	CASSTSKRGLTDTQYF
TRBV27	once	TRBJ2-5	.	TGTGCCAGCCAGGATGCCCAAGAGACCCAGTACTTC	CASQDAQETQYF